Shown below are 26 T cell receptor beta chains from a single sample sequenced in a study of T cells in Graves' hyperthyroidism and ophthalmopathy. Amplification of TCR beta CDR3 regions was performed using RNA transcripts as template. TCR CDR3 underwent first-round RT-PCR with the HTBI primer set. TCRdb reprocessed the multiplex PCR reads with MiXCR, giving one entry per CDR3 protein. In the table there are over 150,000 distinct CDR3 sequences, approximately 17% of which are singletons. Sequencing was performed on blood. These receptors all stem from a woman aged 50 to 60 with Graves' hyperthyroidism.

This clonotype was picked up many times. The chain is built from TRBV5-1 and TRBJ1-1; D may be TRBD1 (5 bases). In germline, CDR1 is SGHRS, CDR2 YFSETQ. The V and J ends lost 0 bases and 3 bases respectively, with 15 bases between them. The CDR3 covers 16 residues. The CDR3 here is CASSLEGFGADTEAFF. CDR3 in DNA: TGCGCCAGCAGCTTGGAGGGATTCGGGGCGGACACTGAAGCTTTCTTT. Supplemented by reference TRBV5-1 and TRBJ1-1, the full variable domain reads KAGVTQTPRYLIKTRGQQVTLSCSPISGHRSVSWYQQTPGQGLQFLFEYFSETQRNKGNFPGRFSGRQFSNSRSEMNVSTLELGDSALYLCASSLEGFGADTEAFFGQGTRLTVV.

In its sample, this clonotype was seen many times. The gene calls are TRBV7-2 and TRBJ2-3; tentative D call: TRBD2 (5 bases). The CDR3 totals 13 residues. Per germline, CDR1 SGHTA and CDR2 FQGNSA. Trimming took 1 base from V and 4 from J, leaving 6 bases between them. CDR3 loop: CASSLVLADTQYF. CDR3 coding DNA: TGTGCCAGCAGCTTAGTACTAGCAGATACGCAGTATTTT.

This clonotype appeared many times. This chain uses TRBV6-1 with TRBJ2-6; TRBD1 is a possible D gene (6 bases). Germline assignment: CDR1 MNHNS and CDR2 SASEGT. The CDR3 is 15 residues long. Trimming cost V 7 bases and J 0 bases, with 10 bases left between them. CDR3 protein: CASMPQGSGANVLTF. CDR3 DNA: TGTGCCAGCATGCCACAGGGCTCTGGGGCCAACGTCCTGACTTTC.

This clonotype occurred a few times. The chain recombines TRBV7-2 with TRBJ2-5; TRBD2 agrees at 8 bases. J was trimmed by 5 bases and V by 2 bases; bases with no gene match: 10. Per germline, CDR1 SGHTA and CDR2 FQGNSA. The CDR3 has 16 amino acids. The CDR3 sequence: CASSLTGSGVIETQYF. CDR3 bases: TGTGCCAGCAGCTTAACGGGTAGCGGGGTCATCGAGACCCAGTACTTC.

Many counts were recorded for this clonotype. The rearrangement joins TRBV12-3 or TRBV12-4 to TRBJ1-1; D possibly corresponds to TRBD1 (5 bases). The CDR3 extends over 15 amino acids. Trimming pared 5 bases from V and 4 bases from J, leaving 17 bases between. The chain's CDR3 is CASSPDRAGITEAFF. CDR3 nucleotide sequence: TGTGCCAGCAGTCCAGACCGGGCAGGGATCACTGAAGCTTTCTTT.

The genes are TRBV3-1 and TRBJ1-1; D unclear. The V gene lost 7 bases and the J gene lost 5 bases, with 8 bases spanning the gap. CDR1 and CDR2 from the germline V gene are LGHDT and YNNKEL (reference sequence). This CDR3 spans 11 amino acids. CDR3 sequence reads: CASKGITEAFF. The CDR3, as DNA: TGTGCCAGCAAAGGGATTACTGAAGCTTTCTTT.

This clonotype was recorded at least ten times. The chain links TRBV12-3 or TRBV12-4 to TRBJ2-1; D may be TRBD2 (6 bases). The CDR3 covers 16 residues. Trimming shortened V by 6 bases and J by 1 base, and 16 bases separated the two germline ends. The CDR3 here is CASRPGDGLSYNEQFF. CDR3 bases: TGTGCCAGCAGGCCGGGGGACGGACTATCCTACAATGAGCAGTTCTTC.

This clonotype appeared many times. The chain combines TRBV7-9 with TRBJ1-2; D gene uncertain. V was pared by 3 bases and J by 6 bases, with 17 bases between. Germline lookup yields CDR1 SEHNR and CDR2 FQNEAQ (reference sequence). There are 15 residues in the CDR3. In DNA, the CDR3 is TGTGCCAGCAGCTTTCCTGTTGGCGCCTTGGATGGCTACACCTTC. Translating gives CASSFPVGALDGYTF.

Many counts were recorded for this clonotype. This chain connects TRBV28 to TRBJ2-7; 7 bases line up with TRBD1. V was clipped by 9 bases and J by 2 bases; unmatched bases: 4. CDR1 is MDHEN and CDR2 is SYDVKM in the germline V gene. The CDR3 is 12 amino acids. This CDR3 is CASLTGTYEQYF. CDR3 coding DNA: TGTGCCAGTTTGACAGGGACCTACGAGCAGTACTTC.

This clonotype was counted many times. The chain joins TRBV12-3 or TRBV12-4 to TRBJ2-2; D might be TRBD2 (6 bases). With 6 bases removed from V and 5 bases from J, the gap between germline ends came to 16 bases. The CDR3 contains 15 residues. CDR3 sequence: CASSDRGARTGELFF. In DNA form, the CDR3 reads TGTGCCAGCAGCGACCGCGGGGCGCGGACCGGGGAGCTGTTTTTT.

This clonotype was picked up many times. This chain joins TRBV5-1 and TRBJ1-1; D uncertain. The CDR3 covers 13 residues. Trimming cost V 4 bases and J 3 bases, with 10 bases left between them. CDR1 SGHRS and CDR2 YFSETQ come from the germline V gene. CDR3 protein: CASSPQRDTEAFF. The DNA for the CDR3 is TGCGCCAGCAGCCCCCAGAGGGACACTGAAGCTTTCTTT.

This clonotype was counted ten times or more. The J gene is TRBJ1-2, the V gene TRBV7-9; no clear D. Germline V gives CDR1 SEHNR, CDR2 FQNEAQ (reference sequence). Trimming removed 4 bases from V and 0 bases from J, with 12 bases in between. The CDR3 extends over 15 amino acids. As DNA, the CDR3 is TGTGCCAGCAGCTCCACTGGAGCCGCTAACTATGGCTACACCTTC. As protein: CASSSTGAANYGYTF.

This clonotype was found many times. The chain uses TRBV10-3 and TRBJ1-5; weak D call: TRBD1 (6 bases). Per germline, CDR1 ENHRY and CDR2 SYGVKD. V was pared by 5 bases and J by 5 bases, with 13 bases between. CDR3 length equals 14 residues. The DNA for the CDR3 is TGTGCCATCAGTCAAGCAGGGGAACATCAGCCCCAGCATTTT. This encodes CAISQAGEHQPQHF.

This clonotype has ten or more counts. V usage is TRBV20-1 and J usage is TRBJ1-5; D is unresolved. The germline V gene has CDR1 DFQATT and CDR2 SNEGSKA (reference sequence). V was shortened by 0 bases and J by 0 bases, with 15 bases between the two germline ends. The CDR3 contains 17 residues. This CDR3 reads CSARDMRVRSSNQPQHF. CDR3 bases: TGCAGTGCTAGAGATATGAGGGTGAGGAGTAGCAATCAGCCCCAGCATTTT.

This clonotype was seen many times. CDR3: CASSGGLGETQYF. The CDR3 nucleotides are TGTGCCAGCAGCGGGGGCCTAGGGGAGACCCAGTACTTC. This rearrangement joins TRBV7-3 to TRBJ2-5; D is perhaps TRBD1 (6 bases). Germline values: CDR1 SGHTA, CDR2 FQGTGA. The CDR3 totals 13 residues. The V end lost 5 bases, the J end lost 5 bases, and 12 bases lay between the germline ends. The complete variable domain, with remaining parts taken from reference TRBV7-3 and TRBJ2-5, reads GAGVSQTPSNKVTEKGKYVELRCDPISGHTALYWYRQSLGQGPEFLIYFQGTGAADDSGLPNDRFFAVRPEGSVSTLKIQRTERGDSAVYLCASSGGLGETQYFGPGTRLLVL.

This chain uses TRBV7-2 with TRBJ2-5; 10 bases map to TRBD1. The CDR3 sequence is 15 residues long. Trimming cost V 2 bases and J 4 bases; bases outside gene matches: 4. Germline loops: CDR1 SGHTA, CDR2 FQGNSA. The DNA of the CDR3 is TGTGCCAGCAGCTTATCGGGACAGGGGTTAGAGACCCAGTACTTC. Protein sequence: CASSLSGQGLETQYF.

J is TRBJ1-2 and V is TRBV5-1, with 9 bases matching TRBD1. The CDR3 covers 14 residues. Germline V gene data show CDR1 as SGHRS and CDR2 as YFSETQ. V lost 3 bases to trimming and J lost 3 bases; unmatched junction nucleotides: 3. The CDR3 coding sequence is TGCGCCAGCAGCTGGACAGGGGTTGACTATGGCTACACCTTC. The encoded protein is CASSWTGVDYGYTF.

This clonotype was detected ten times or more. The genes are TRBV12-3 or TRBV12-4 and TRBJ2-7, with D uncertain. The ends were cut back, 4 bases at V and 3 bases at J, with 7 bases in the middle. The CDR3 runs to 12 residues. The CDR3 nucleotides are TGTGCCAGCAGTTGGAACATCTACGAGCAGTACTTC. Translating gives CASSWNIYEQYF.

This clonotype was found many times. The genes are TRBV20-1 and TRBJ1-5; 7 bases match TRBD1. V lost 4 bases, J lost 2 bases, and 8 bases stayed unmatched. This CDR3 region has 15 residues. Germline values: CDR1 DFQATT, CDR2 SNEGSKA (reference sequence). For the CDR3, the DNA is TGCAGTGCTACCGACAGGGTCGAAGGCAATCAGCCCCAGCATTTT. It codes for CSATDRVEGNQPQHF.

The genes are TRBV7-9 and TRBJ2-6; 7 bases agree with TRBD1. Germline-derived CDR1 and CDR2 are SEHNR and FQNEAQ (reference sequence). J lost 0 bases, V lost 2 bases, and 16 bases had no gene match. The CDR3 extends over 21 amino acids. CDR3 amino acids: CASSLPPPDRVESSGANVLTF. The CDR3 DNA reads as TGTGCCAGCAGCTTACCCCCACCCGACAGGGTGGAAAGCTCTGGGGCCAACGTCCTGACTTTC.

With regard to this clonotype: This sequence may be a read error, since a much larger clone differs from it by one base. The chain combines TRBV3-1 with TRBJ1-6; D is perhaps TRBD1 (5 bases). This CDR3 contains 14 residues. Trimming removed 1 base from V and 8 bases from J, with 9 bases in between. The germline V gene encodes CDR1 LGHDT and CDR2 YNNKEL (reference sequence). The CDR3: CASSQASTDSPLHF. The DNA for the CDR3 is TGTGCCAGCAGCCAAGCTTCGACAGATTCACCCCTCCACTTT.

This clonotype has ten or more counts. The V call is TRBV15, the J call TRBJ2-1; D is undetermined. The CDR3 has 16 amino acids. Trimming stripped 4 bases from V and 7 bases from J, with 20 bases between. Germline CDR1 and CDR2: LNHNV and YYDKDF (reference sequence). CDR3 nucleotide sequence: TGTGCCACCAGCACCAGAAGGGAACTGCTGGGTAATGAGCAGTTCTTC. Its translation is CATSTRRELLGNEQFF. Supplemented by reference TRBV15 and TRBJ2-1, the full variable domain reads DAMVIQNPRYQVTQFGKPVTLSCSQTLNHNVMYWYQQKSSQAPKLLFHYYDKDFNNEADTPDNFQSRRPNTSFCFLDIRSPGLGDTAMYLCATSTRRELLGNEQFFGPGTRLTVL.

This chain links TRBV4-2 with TRBJ1-5; D gene unclear. V was trimmed by 0 bases and J by 0 bases, leaving 9 bases between them. This CDR3 spans 16 amino acids. Germline V gives CDR1 LGHNA, CDR2 YNFKEQ. This CDR3 is CASSQDGIDSNQPQHF. CDR3 sequence (DNA): TGTGCCAGCAGCCAAGATGGGATTGATAGCAATCAGCCCCAGCATTTT.

The gene calls are TRBV28 and TRBJ1-5; D call uncertain. The length of the CDR3 is 16 residues. Trimming removed 2 bases at V and 4 bases at J, with 15 bases between. Germline V lookup: CDR1 MDHEN, CDR2 SYDVKM. The CDR3 DNA reads as TGTGCCAGCAGTTTAAGGTGGCGGGGAAATAATCAGCCCCAGCATTTT. Its translation is CASSLRWRGNNQPQHF.

This clonotype was seen repeatedly, ten times or more. V and J are TRBV7-3 and TRBJ2-1; D gene ambiguous. Germline CDR1 is SGHTA and CDR2 is FQGTGA. The ends were cut back, 4 bases at V and 10 bases at J, with 14 bases in the middle. The CDR3 covers 13 residues. DNA for the CDR3: TGTGCCAGCAGCTCCCCGGGTGCTTGGGAGCAGTTCTTC. Translating it yields CASSSPGAWEQFF.

This clonotype was seen ten or more times. This chain connects TRBV27 to TRBJ2-1; no clear D gene. The CDR3 sequence is 13 residues long. Germline loops: CDR1 MNHEY, CDR2 SMNVEV (reference sequence). The V end lost 2 bases, the J end lost 3 bases, and 5 bases lay between the germline ends. CDR3 sequence: CASSLTRYNEQFF. The CDR3 DNA follows: TGTGCCAGCAGTTTAACCCGCTACAATGAGCAGTTCTTC.